The entry that follows covers one T cell receptor (beta chain) sequence. Its antigen is undetermined. This record comes from a study of monozygotic twins with inflammatory bowel disease. Study results and caveats: Some repertoire variability may stem from patients' differing immunosuppressive treatments.

Blood (approximately 2.3 ml) was collected from every donor individually. About 3.5 ug of total RNA went into each TCR library. UMIs with a 6-nucleotide sample barcode were added by template switching. TCRdb reworked the 5' RACE reads into one entry per CDR3 protein, no DNA. The sample includes some 150,000 distinct CDR3 sequences. This CDR3 region has 15 residues. CDR1 MNHNS and CDR2 SASEGT come from the germline V gene. The J gene is TRBJ2-7, the V gene TRBV6-1; TCRdb returns TRBD2, unconfirmable since there is no DNA. This clonotype was sampled from a human donor with ulcerative colitis or Crohn's disease, or a healthy co-twin of an affected twin (not recorded which). The material sequenced was blood. CDR3 loop: CASSLSEKGSYEQYF.